The entry below describes one T cell receptor beta chain. This clonotype was detected many times. The specificity of this receptor is unknown. The input lacks base qualities; no much larger clone sits a single base away. TCR beta CDR3 regions were amplified from RNA transcripts. The first round of RT-PCR for the TCR CDR3 was performed with the HTBI primer set and the Qiagen OneStep RT-PCR kit. Libraries were constructed in a second round of multiplex PCR, after which size selection and purification were performed. Paired-end sequencing of the libraries was performed with 100 bp reads on an Illumina HiSeq2000. The authors' pipeline ran thus. SOAPnuke was used to process the raw data, throwing out any read that contained adapters or uncalled bases, had a mean Phred below 15, or lacked an exact constant-primer or identifier match. COPE v1.2.5 was used to merge the high-quality paired reads, and each unique nucleotide sequence was defined as a clonotype. MiTCR v1.1 was used to align the clonotypes against IMGT TRBV, TRBD and TRBJ reference segments. Only V-J combinations with frequency above 0.0001, covering approximately 99% of repertoires, were analysed. A TCS score was defined as the ratio between F50 (clonal expansion) and ExV (chaos), using BLOSUM62-based TCRdist between CDR3 peptides within each V-J. Welch's t-statistics and random forest reduced 514 V-J features to about 13, which were used in a naive Bayes classifier (R e1071). TCRdb reprocessed the public reads (quality trimming at Q25 with fastp, clone calling with MiXCR) and kept in-frame beta chains. Records with the same CDR3 protein are collapsed into one entry carrying the most frequent genes and DNA. The V and J calls, along with clone size, are taken from TCRdb and not from the paper's own processing. Counted in this sample were around 500,000 distinct CDR3 sequences; more than 15% of them appeared once. Together, the top ten hold roughly 29% of the sample.

Ophthalmopathy patients had moderately to severely active disease, with a Clinical Activity Score of 3 or more, a NOSPECS grade of 4 or more, and a disease duration of less than 3 months. The study excluded patients with uncontrolled infections, other autoimmune diseases, pregnancy or lactation. Diagnoses relied on clinical symptoms, serum thyroxine and TRAb, thyroid ultrasound and orbital computed tomography. Ficoll-Paque density gradient centrifugation was used to isolate PBMCs from 9.5 to 10 ml of fresh peripheral blood. Total RNA was extracted using Trizol reagent, and RNA quality was assessed on an Agilent 2100 Bioanalyzer. This sample was included in a study of T cells in Graves' hyperthyroidism and ophthalmopathy (dated by TCRdb to the late 2010s). Study-wide context: Peripheral blood was sampled at the time of initial diagnosis, prior to any treatment. To identify distinguishing TCR V-J signatures, a discovery cohort of around 98 patients was used, comprising under 45 with Graves' ophthalmopathy and some 60 with stable Graves' hyperthyroidism. After sampling, hyperthyroidism patients received methimazole starting at 30 mg daily, and ophthalmopathy patients received high-dose intravenous methylprednisolone. In addition, the study compared T-cell repertoires in thyroid tissue and in blood from roughly 6 Graves' hyperthyroidism patients. Prospective prediction of ophthalmopathy was tested in an independent validation cohort of 18 to 20 hyperthyroidism patients and 17 patients who later progressed to ophthalmopathy. The paper describes TCR Vbeta CDR3 sequencing of about 140 peripheral blood samples, made up of 43 ophthalmopathy patients, 70 to 80 hyperthyroidism patients and about 17 progressor patients. The roughly 100 discovery patients were randomly divided into training and test sets at a 7:3 ratio. Paper-wide results and their limitations: Sample size was not statistically predetermined, and investigators were not blinded to group allocation. During validation, the model predicted progression to ophthalmopathy a median of about 6.3 months ahead of onset, with around 71% sensitivity and almost 75% specificity. Most expanded thyroid clonotypes (frequency above 0.001) were also found in blood, which suggests that blood repertoires may mirror thyroid immune responses. A model built on a 13 V-J signature distinguished ophthalmopathy from stable hyperthyroidism, reaching around 87% sensitivity and 81.08% specificity in cross-validation and 80%/75% in testing.

V gives up 4 bases and J gives up 4 bases, and the segment between their germline ends measures 17 bases. The CDR3 sequence holds 15 residues, the cysteine and phenylalanine included. CDR3 DNA is the only sequence kept; it has 45 bases, read in frame from the first base. The chain is made from TRBV12-3 or TRBV12-4 and TRBJ2-7, with the D segment identity uncertain. This TCR derives from a woman aged 25-40 years with Graves' ophthalmopathy. What was sequenced was blood. The DNA reads TGTGCCAGCAGTTCCTCGGGCAGTTTGGGATACGAGCAGTACTTC. Translated, it reads CASSSSGSLGYEQYF.